This TCR beta chain comes out of a study of cytomegalovirus exposure and HLA in healthy donors. With regard to this clone: Its specificity is not known.

The germline gives CDR1 KGHSH, CDR2 LQKENI. V dropped 2 bases and J dropped 5 bases, with 19 bases sitting between them. There are 17 residues in the CDR3. Findings and limits, study-wide: Rare TCR sequences predominated, though certain public TCRs were found in many donors. It was about 150 TCR beta chains that were listed as cytomegalovirus-associated. Later, an analysis found that TCR clusters from the first cohort tended to co-occur in the roughly 120 validation repertoires.

Separation from the approximately 690-subject first cohort characterized the 120-subject validation cohort, to which the donors belonged. TCRdb keeps only in-frame clones here, not all; method: immunoSEQ multiplex PCR. The data contain roughly 100,000 clones, around 83% of them singletons. Source material: PBMCs. The origin of this receptor is a woman between 18 and 30 years old in good health and CMV-seropositive. The chain uses TRBV18 and TRBJ1-5; D is possibly TRBD1 (6 bases). The CDR3 coding sequence is TGTGCCAGCTCACCATTTCAGGGCCAGGGGACGGATCAGCCCCAGCATTTT. Protein product: CASSPFQGQGTDQPQHF.